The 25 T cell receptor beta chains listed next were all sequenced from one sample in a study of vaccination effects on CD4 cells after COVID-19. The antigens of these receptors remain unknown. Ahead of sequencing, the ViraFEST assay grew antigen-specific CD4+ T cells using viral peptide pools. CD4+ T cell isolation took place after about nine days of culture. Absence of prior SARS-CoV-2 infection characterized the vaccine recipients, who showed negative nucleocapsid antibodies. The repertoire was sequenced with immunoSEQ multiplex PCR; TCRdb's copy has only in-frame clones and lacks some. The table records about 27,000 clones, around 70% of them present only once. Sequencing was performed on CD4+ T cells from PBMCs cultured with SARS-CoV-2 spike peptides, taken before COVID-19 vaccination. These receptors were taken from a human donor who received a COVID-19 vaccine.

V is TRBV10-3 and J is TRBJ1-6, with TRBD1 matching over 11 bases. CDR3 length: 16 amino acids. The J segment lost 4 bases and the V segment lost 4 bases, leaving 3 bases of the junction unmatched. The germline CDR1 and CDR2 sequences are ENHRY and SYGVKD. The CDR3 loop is CAISGWDRGYNSPLHF. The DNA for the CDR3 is TGTGCCATCAGTGGTTGGGACAGGGGGTATAATTCACCCCTCCACTTT.

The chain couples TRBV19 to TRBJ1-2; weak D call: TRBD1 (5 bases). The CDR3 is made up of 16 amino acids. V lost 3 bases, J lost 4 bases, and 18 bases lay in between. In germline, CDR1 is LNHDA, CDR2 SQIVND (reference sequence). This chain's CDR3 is CASSIDAAQGFYGYTF. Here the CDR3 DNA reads TGTGCCAGTAGTATTGACGCAGCTCAGGGATTCTATGGCTACACCTTC.

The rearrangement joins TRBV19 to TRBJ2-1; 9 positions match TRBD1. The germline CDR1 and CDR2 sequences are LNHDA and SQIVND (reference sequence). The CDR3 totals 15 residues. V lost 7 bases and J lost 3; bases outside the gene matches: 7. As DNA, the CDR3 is TGTGCCAGTACCTCCGGGACAGGGCTCTACAATGAGCAGTTCTTC. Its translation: CASTSGTGLYNEQFF.

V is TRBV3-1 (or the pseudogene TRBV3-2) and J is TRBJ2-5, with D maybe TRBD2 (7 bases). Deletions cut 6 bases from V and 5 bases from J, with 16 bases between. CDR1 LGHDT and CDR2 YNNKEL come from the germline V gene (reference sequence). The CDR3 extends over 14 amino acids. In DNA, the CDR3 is TGTGCCAGCAGGACCCCGGGGGGCCAGGAGACCCAGTACTTC. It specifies CASRTPGGQETQYF.

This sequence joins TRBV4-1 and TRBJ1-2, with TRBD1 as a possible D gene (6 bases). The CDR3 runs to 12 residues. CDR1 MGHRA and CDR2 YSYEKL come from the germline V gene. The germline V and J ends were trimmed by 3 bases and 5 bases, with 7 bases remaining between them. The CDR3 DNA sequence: TGCGCCAGCAGCCACGGACAGTATGGCTACACCTTC. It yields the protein CASSHGQYGYTF.

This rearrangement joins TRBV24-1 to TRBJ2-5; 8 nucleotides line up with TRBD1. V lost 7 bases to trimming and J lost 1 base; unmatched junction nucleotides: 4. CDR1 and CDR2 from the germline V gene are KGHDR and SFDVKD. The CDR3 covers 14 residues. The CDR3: CATSDRGFQETQYF. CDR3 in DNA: TGTGCCACCAGCGACAGGGGATTCCAAGAGACCCAGTACTTC.

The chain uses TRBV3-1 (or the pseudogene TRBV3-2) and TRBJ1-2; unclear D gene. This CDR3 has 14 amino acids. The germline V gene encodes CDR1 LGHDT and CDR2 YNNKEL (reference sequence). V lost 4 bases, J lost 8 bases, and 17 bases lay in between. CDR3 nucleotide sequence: TGTGCCAGCAGCCTCGGTGCGGGGATGGAGGGCTACACCTTC. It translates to CASSLGAGMEGYTF.

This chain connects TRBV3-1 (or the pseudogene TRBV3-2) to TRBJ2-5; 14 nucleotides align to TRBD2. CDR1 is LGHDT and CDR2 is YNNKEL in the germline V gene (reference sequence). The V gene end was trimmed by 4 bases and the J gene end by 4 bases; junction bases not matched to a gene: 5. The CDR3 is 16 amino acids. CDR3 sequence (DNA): TGTGCCAGCAGCCTGGGACTAGCGGGGGAAGGAGAGACCCAGTACTTC. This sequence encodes CASSLGLAGEGETQYF.

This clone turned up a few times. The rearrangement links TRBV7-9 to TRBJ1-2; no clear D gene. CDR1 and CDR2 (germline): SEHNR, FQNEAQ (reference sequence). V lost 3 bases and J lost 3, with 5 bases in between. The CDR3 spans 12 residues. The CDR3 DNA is TGTGCCAGCAGCTTTTCCGACTATGGCTACACCTTC. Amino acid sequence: CASSFSDYGYTF.

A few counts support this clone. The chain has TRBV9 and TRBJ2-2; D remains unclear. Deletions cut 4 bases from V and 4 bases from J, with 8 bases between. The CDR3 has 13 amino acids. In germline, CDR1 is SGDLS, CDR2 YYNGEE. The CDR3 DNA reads TGTGCCAGCAGCCCAAGACCCACCGGGGAGCTGTTTTTT. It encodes CASSPRPTGELFF.

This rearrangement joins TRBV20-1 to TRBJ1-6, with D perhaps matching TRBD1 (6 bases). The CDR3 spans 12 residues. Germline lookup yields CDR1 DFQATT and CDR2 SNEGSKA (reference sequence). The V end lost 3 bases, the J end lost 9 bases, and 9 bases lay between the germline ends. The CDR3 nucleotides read TGCAGTGCTAGTGGAGGGGGTTCACCCCTCCACTTT. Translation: CSASGGGSPLHF.

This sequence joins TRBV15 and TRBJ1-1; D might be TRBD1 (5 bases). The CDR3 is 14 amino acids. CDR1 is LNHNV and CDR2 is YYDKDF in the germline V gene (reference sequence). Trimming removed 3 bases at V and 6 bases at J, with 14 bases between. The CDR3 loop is CATSSDGGVAEAFF. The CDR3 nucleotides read TGTGCCACCAGCAGTGATGGGGGAGTGGCTGAAGCTTTCTTT.

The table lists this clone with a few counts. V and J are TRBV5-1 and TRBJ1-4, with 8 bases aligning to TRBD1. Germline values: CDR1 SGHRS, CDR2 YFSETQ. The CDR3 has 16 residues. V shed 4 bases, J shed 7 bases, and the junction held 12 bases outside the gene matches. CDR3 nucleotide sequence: TGCGCCAGCAGCCCCCAACCGGACAGGGCGGGTGAAAAACTGTTTTTT. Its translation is CASSPQPDRAGEKLFF.

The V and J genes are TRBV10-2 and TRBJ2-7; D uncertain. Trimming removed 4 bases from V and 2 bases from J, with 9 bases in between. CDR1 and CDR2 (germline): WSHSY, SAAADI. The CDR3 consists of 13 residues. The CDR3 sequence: CASSGVETYEQYF. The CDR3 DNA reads TGCGCCAGCAGTGGGGTTGAAACCTACGAGCAGTACTTC.

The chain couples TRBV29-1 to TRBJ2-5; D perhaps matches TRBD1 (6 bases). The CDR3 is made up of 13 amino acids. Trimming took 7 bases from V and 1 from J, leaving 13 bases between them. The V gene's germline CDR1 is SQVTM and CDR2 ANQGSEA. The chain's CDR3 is CSAGDNAQETQYF. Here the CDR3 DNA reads TGCAGCGCTGGGGACAATGCCCAAGAGACCCAGTACTTC.

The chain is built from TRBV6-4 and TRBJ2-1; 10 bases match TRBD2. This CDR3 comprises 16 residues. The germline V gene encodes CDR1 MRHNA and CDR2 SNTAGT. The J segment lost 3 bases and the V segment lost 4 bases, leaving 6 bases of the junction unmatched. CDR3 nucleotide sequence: TGTGCCAGCAGTGTCCGGACTAGCGGTGACTACAATGAGCAGTTCTTC. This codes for CASSVRTSGDYNEQFF.

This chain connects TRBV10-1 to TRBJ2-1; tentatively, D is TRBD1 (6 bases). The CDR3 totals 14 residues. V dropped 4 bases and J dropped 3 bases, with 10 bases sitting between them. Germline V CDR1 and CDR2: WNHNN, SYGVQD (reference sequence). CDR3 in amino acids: CASSGQALYNEQFF. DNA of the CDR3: TGCGCCAGCAGTGGACAGGCCCTCTACAATGAGCAGTTCTTC.

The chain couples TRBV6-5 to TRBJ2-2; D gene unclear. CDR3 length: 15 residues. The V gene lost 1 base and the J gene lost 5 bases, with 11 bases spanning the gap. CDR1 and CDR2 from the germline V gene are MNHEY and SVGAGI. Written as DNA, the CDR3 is TGTGCCAGCAGTTACTACCTAGGAGAGACCGGGGAGCTGTTTTTT. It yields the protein CASSYYLGETGELFF.

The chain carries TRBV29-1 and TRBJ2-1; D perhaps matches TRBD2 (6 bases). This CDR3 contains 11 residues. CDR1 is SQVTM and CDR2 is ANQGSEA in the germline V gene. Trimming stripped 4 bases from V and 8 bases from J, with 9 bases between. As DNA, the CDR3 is TGCAGCGTTGCCGGGAGTGATGAGCAGTTCTTC. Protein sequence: CSVAGSDEQFF.

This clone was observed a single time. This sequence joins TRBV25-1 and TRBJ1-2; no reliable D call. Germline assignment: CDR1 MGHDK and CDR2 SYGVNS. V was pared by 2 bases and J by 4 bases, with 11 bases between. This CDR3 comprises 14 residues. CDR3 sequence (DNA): TGTGCCAGCAGTGAAGGCAGAAACTCCTATGGCTACACCTTC. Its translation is CASSEGRNSYGYTF.

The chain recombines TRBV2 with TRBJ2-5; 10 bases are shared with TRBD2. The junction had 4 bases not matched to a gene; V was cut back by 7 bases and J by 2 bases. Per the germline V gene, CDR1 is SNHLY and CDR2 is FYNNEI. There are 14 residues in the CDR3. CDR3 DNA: TGTGCCAGCAACACACTAGCGGGACAAGAGACCCAGTACTTC. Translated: CASNTLAGQETQYF.

The CDR3 region is CASSGGGYQETQYF. The CDR3, as DNA: TGTGCCAGCAGCGGGGGGGGGTACCAAGAGACCCAGTACTTC. The V and J genes are TRBV9 and TRBJ2-5; 7 nucleotides match TRBD2. CDR1 is SGDLS, CDR2 YYNGEE, per germline. CDR3 length: 14 amino acids. V was pared by 3 bases and J by 0 bases, with 2 bases of the junction left unmatched. The entire variable domain, with the rest obtained from reference TRBV9 and TRBJ2-5, is as follows: DSGVTQTPKHLITATGQRVTLRCSPRSGDLSVYWYQQSLDQGLQFLIQYYNGEERAKGNILERFSAQQFPDLHSELNLSSLELGDSALYFCASSGGGYQETQYFGPGTRLLVL.

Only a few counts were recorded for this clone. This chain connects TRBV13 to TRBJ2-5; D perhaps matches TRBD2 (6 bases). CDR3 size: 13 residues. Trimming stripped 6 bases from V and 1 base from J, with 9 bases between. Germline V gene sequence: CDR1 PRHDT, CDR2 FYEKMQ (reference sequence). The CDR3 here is CASRRGSQETQYF. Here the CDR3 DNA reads TGTGCCAGCAGACGGGGGAGCCAAGAGACCCAGTACTTC. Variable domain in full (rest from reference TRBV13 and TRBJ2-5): AAGVIQSPRHLIKEKRETATLKCYPIPRHDTVYWYQQGPGQDPQFLISFYEKMQSDKGSIPDRFSAQQFSDYHSELNMSSLELGDSALYFCASRRGSQETQYFGPGTRLLVL.

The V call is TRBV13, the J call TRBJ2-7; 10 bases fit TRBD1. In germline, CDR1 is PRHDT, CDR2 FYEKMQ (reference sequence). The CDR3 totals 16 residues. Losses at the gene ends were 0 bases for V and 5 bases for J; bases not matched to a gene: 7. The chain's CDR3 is CASSLGDRGLGDEQYF. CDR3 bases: TGTGCCAGCAGCTTAGGGGACAGGGGGTTGGGCGACGAGCAGTACTTC.

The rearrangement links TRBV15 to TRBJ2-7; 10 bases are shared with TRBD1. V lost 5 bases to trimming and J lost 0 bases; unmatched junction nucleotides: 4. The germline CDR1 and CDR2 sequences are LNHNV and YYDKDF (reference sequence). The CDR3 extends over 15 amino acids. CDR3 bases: TGTGCCACCAGCCCGGACAGGGGGAACTCCTACGAGCAGTACTTC. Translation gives CATSPDRGNSYEQYF.